Sequencing of this T cell receptor (beta chain) was carried out in a study of blood T cell repertoires in COVID-19. Study summary: The United States, Italy and Spain were the sources of the acute and convalescent COVID-19 samples. T cells, B-cell-depleted T cells, or PBMCs provided the cDNA or gDNA that served as material.

Original processing notes: Quantification of nucleated cells was approximated via reference gene primer amplification. Produced via immunoSEQ multiplex PCR; TCRdb's table is partial and in-frame only. Clone size and V and J calls were adopted from that table, with D and trimming inferred from the DNA. This sample has around 310,000 clones, with approximately 90% found just once. The TCR sequence derives from an older woman with acute or convalescent COVID-19. The material sequenced was peripheral blood.

The CDR3 DNA is TGTGCCAGCAGATTTGTCCAGGGCTCACCCTACGAGCAGTACTTC. It translates to CASRFVQGSPYEQYF. This chain connects TRBV6-5 to TRBJ2-7, with D perhaps matching TRBD1 (5 bases). V was shortened by 6 bases and J by 2 bases, with 17 bases between the two germline ends. This CDR3 has 15 residues. CDR1 MNHEY and CDR2 SVGAGI come from the germline V gene.